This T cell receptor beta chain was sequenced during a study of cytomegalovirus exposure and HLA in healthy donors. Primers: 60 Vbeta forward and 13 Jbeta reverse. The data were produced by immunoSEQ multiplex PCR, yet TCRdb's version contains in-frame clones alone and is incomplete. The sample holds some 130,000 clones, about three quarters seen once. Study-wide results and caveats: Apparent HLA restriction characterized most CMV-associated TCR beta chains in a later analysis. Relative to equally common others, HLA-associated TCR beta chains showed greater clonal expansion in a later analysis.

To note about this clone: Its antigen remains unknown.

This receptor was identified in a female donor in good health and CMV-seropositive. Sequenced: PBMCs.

CDR3 region: CASSLGGQYNSPLHF. In nucleotides, the CDR3 is TGTGCCAGCAGCTTAGGCGGACAGTATAATTCACCCCTCCACTTT. This chain uses TRBV7-6 with TRBJ1-6, with D possibly TRBD1 on 6 matching bases. Germline CDR1 SGHVS, CDR2 FNYEAQ. The CDR3 loop spans 15 amino acids. V was cut by 1 base and J by 4 bases, with 8 bases left in between.